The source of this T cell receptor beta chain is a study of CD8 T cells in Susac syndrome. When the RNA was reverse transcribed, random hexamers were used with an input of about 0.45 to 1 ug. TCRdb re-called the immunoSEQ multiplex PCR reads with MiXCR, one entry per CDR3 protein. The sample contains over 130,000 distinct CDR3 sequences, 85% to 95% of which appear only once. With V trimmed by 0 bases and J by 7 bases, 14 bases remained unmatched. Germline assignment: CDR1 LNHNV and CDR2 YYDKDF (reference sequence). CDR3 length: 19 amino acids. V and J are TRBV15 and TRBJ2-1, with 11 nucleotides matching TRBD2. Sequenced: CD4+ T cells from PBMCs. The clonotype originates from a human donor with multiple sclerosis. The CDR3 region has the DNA TGTGCCACCAGCAGAGATCTTGGGTCTAGCGGGAGGTTAGCGAATGAGCAGTTCTTC. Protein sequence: CATSRDLGSSGRLANEQFF.